The rows below give T cell receptor beta chains drawn from one sample of a study of cytomegalovirus exposure and HLA in healthy donors. Assay: immunoSEQ multiplex PCR; the TCRdb copy retains only in-frame clones and omits some. Among 100,000 to 150,000 clones, around 70% were seen once, and the ten largest hold about 2.1%. Sequenced: PBMCs. These TCRs come from a woman aged 40 to 50 in good health and CMV-seropositive. Both conserved end residues are part of each CDR3. A D gene is named only where the DNA matches it firmly. Clone size appears in some rows only: once, few, many, or a class for an expanded clone.

clone_size,d_call,j_call,v_call,cdr3_nt,cdr3_aa
-,TRBD2,TRBJ2-1,TRBV5-6,TGTGCCAGCAGCTCCGGTCCACTAGCGGAGGGTTACAATGAGCAGTTCTTC,CASSSGPLAEGYNEQFF
few,-,TRBJ2-3,TRBV2,TGTGCCACCTCGCAGGTGCCTAGCACAGATACGCAGTATTTT,CATSQVPSTDTQYF
-,-,TRBJ1-1,TRBV10-1,TGCGCCAGCAGTGAGTACAGGTCGGAGAACACTGAAGCTTTCTTT,CASSEYRSENTEAFF
-,TRBD2,TRBJ2-1,TRBV11-3,TGTGCCAGCAGCCTCCGGGCTAGCGGGAGTAAGAATGAGCAGTTCTTC,CASSLRASGSKNEQFF
-,TRBD1,TRBJ1-2,TRBV4-1,TGCGCCAGCAGCCAAAGACAGGGAGTAGGAACTAACTATGGCTACACCTTC,CASSQRQGVGTNYGYTF
few,TRBD1,TRBJ2-1,TRBV4-2,TGTGCCAGCAGCCAAGATCAGACGGACAGGCCCAATGAGCAGTTCTTC,CASSQDQTDRPNEQFF
few,-,TRBJ1-2,TRBV27,TGTGCCAGCAGTTCATGGGACAAACCCTATGGCTACACCTTC,CASSSWDKPYGYTF
few,TRBD1,TRBJ2-1,TRBV2,TGTGCCAGCAGGCTTACGACAGGGGGGAATGAGCAGTTCTTC,CASRLTTGGNEQFF
few,-,TRBJ1-3,TRBV30,TGTGCCTGGGGCAGCTCTGGAAACACCATATATTTT,CAWGSSGNTIYF
-,TRBD1,TRBJ2-7,TRBV7-8,TGTGCCAGCAGCTTAGGGACAGGGGGCTCCTACGAGCAGTACTTC,CASSLGTGGSYEQYF
-,-,TRBJ1-4,TRBV27,TGTGCCAGCAGTTTTGCGCCATCTAATGAAAAACTGTTTTTT,CASSFAPSNEKLFF
few,TRBD1,TRBJ1-4,TRBV7-9,TGTGCCAGCAGCCGTGGACAGGGGGGAGAAAAACTGTTTTTT,CASSRGQGGEKLFF
-,-,TRBJ1-1,TRBV27,TGTGCCAGCAGATACAGGGCGCTGGCGATAAACACTGAAGCTTTCTTT,CASRYRALAINTEAFF
-,TRBD1,TRBJ1-2,TRBV18,TGTGCCAGCTCGCACGACAGGGGGAACTATGGCTACACCTTC,CASSHDRGNYGYTF
few,TRBD1,TRBJ1-2,TRBV7-2,TGTGCCAGCAGCGCTACAGGGGGCGATCATGAATCTTACACCTTC,CASSATGGDHESYTF
few,TRBD1,TRBJ1-1,TRBV6-1,TGTGCCAGCAGTGAAAACAGGGGATCCACTGAAGCTTTCTTT,CASSENRGSTEAFF
-,-,TRBJ2-2,TRBV10-3,TGTGCCATCAGTGAGCCGGACATTGGCGGGGAGCTGTTTTTT,CAISEPDIGGELFF
few,TRBD1,TRBJ2-7,TRBV7-2,TGTGCCAGCAGCGGAGGGCAGGGGGCGCGCTACGAGCAGTACTTC,CASSGGQGARYEQYF
-,-,TRBJ2-6,TRBV19,TGTGCCAGTAGTACCCTACTTGGACAGTCTGGGGCCAACGTCCTGACTTTC,CASSTLLGQSGANVLTF
-,-,TRBJ1-6,TRBV7-9,TGTGCCAGCAGCCCTCTCTGGCAATCACCCCTCCACTTT,CASSPLWQSPLHF
once,-,TRBJ1-2,TRBV6-1,TGTGCCAGCAGTGTAAGCGGACAGGGCTACACCTTC,CASSVSGQGYTF
-,TRBD1,TRBJ1-6,TRBV7-2,TGTGCCAGCAGCCCCCTCCGAGGCGGGACAGGGCTTTCACCCCTCCACTTT,CASSPLRGGTGLSPLHF
once,-,TRBJ2-7,TRBV11-1,TGTGCCAGCAGCGCCGGCGGCAGGGGTTTAAGGCCCTACGAGCAGTACTTC,CASSAGGRGLRPYEQYF
few,TRBD2,TRBJ2-1,TRBV27,TGTGCCAGCAGGCTACGACTAGCGGGGGGCCCCTGGGATGAGCAGTTCTTC,CASRLRLAGGPWDEQFF
-,-,TRBJ1-2,TRBV7-2,TGTGCCAGCAGCTTATACAGAAACGGCTACACCTTC,CASSLYRNGYTF
-,-,TRBJ2-7,TRBV11-2,TGTGCCAGCAGCTCCTTTGTCGGCGAGCAGTACTTC,CASSSFVGEQYF
-,TRBD2,TRBJ2-3,TRBV29-1,TGCAGCGCCCGACTAGCGACAGATACGCAGTATTTT,CSARLATDTQYF
-,-,TRBJ1-4,TRBV28,TGTGCCAGCAGCGAATACCTTTCCAACAGGATCGAGACTAATGAAAAACTGTTTTTT,CASSEYLSNRIETNEKLFF
-,TRBD1,TRBJ2-5,TRBV29-1,TGCAGCGTTGAAGAGGTGACAGGGAAAGAGACCCAGTACTTC,CSVEEVTGKETQYF
few,TRBD1,TRBJ1-4,TRBV7-9,TGTGCCAGCGGGGGGACAGAGTCCGGAAAACTGTTTTTT,CASGGTESGKLFF
-,TRBD1,TRBJ1-2,TRBV19,TGTGCCAGTAGAGGGGGCATCTATGGCTACACCTTC,CASRGGIYGYTF